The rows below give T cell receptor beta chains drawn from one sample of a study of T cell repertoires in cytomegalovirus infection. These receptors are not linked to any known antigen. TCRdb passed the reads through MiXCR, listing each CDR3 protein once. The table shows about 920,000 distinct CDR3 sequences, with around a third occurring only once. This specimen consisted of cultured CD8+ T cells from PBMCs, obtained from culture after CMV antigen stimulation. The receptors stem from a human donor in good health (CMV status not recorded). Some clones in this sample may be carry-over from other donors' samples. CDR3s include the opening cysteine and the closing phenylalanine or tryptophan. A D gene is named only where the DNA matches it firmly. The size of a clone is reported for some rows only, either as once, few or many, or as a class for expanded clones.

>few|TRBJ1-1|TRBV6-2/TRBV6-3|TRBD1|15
TGTGCCAGCAGCCTCGTTTTAACAGGGGACACTGAAGCTTTCTTT
CASSLVLTGDTEAFF
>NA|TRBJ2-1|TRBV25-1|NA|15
TGTGCCAGCAGTGAAAAGGGTTCGAATATGGGTGAGCAGTTCTTC
CASSEKGSNMGEQFF
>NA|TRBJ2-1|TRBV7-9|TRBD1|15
TGTGCCAGCAGCCACACAGGGGGAGCCTACAATGAGCAGTTCTTC
CASSHTGGAYNEQFF
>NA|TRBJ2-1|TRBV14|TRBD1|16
TGTGCCAGCAGCCAAACTACAGGGGGCTCCTACAATGAGCAGTTCTTC
CASSQTTGGSYNEQFF
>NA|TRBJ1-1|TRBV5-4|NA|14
TGTGCCAGCAGCTTGGTCAAGGGTAACACTGAAGCTTTCTTT
CASSLVKGNTEAFF
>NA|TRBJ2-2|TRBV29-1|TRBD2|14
TGCAGCGTTGAAGTAGGGAGGGAAACCGGGGAGCTGTTTTTT
CSVEVGRETGELFF
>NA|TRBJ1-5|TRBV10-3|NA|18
TGTGCCATCAGTGAGGGCCTAAGGGGTCCCCTTAGCAATCAGCCCCAGCATTTT
CAISEGLRGPLSNQPQHF
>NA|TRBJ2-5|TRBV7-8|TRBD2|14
TGTGCCAGTCGACTAGCGGGAGACCAAGAGACCCAGTACTTC
CASRLAGDQETQYF
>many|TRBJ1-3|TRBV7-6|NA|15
TGTGCCAGCAGCCCAGACGGGGGGGTGGTAAACACCATATATTTT
CASSPDGGVVNTIYF
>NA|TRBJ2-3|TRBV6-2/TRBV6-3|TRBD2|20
TGTGCCAGCAGTTACGTTACTAGCGGGGGGCCCCTCGAGATTGCAGATACGCAGTATTTT
CASSYVTSGGPLEIADTQYF
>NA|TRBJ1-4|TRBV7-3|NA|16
TGTGCCAGCAGTCCCTCGGCGCCAAAGTTTAATGAAAAACTGTTTTTT
CASSPSAPKFNEKLFF
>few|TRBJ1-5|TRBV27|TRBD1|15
TGTGCCAGCAGCCGAAGGACAGGTGGCAATCAGCCCCAGCATTTT
CASSRRTGGNQPQHF
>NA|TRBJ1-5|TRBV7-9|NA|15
TGTGCCAGCAGCTTAGGGCGGGAGATAGGTCAGCCCCAGCATTTT
CASSLGREIGQPQHF
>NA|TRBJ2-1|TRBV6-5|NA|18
TGTGCCTGCAGTTACTCGACTAGTGCCACCCCTAATTACAATGAGCAGTTCTTC
CACSYSTSATPNYNEQFF
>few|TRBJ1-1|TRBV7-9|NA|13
TGTGCCAGCAGGCAAACAGGAGCCGGAGGAGCTTTCTTT
CASRQTGAGGAFF
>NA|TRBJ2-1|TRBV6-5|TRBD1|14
TGTGCCAGCAGTCCCGGGACAGGGGTTTATGAGCAGTTCTTC
CASSPGTGVYEQFF
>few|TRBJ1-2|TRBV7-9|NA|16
TGTGCCAGCAGCCTCGGCGGGTTGGGCCTCGGGGAAGGCTACACCTTC
CASSLGGLGLGEGYTF
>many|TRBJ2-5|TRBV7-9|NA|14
TGTGCCAGCAGCCCCCCAAGGTACCAAGAGACCCAGTACTTC
CASSPPRYQETQYF
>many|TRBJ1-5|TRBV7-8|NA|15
TGTGCCAGCAGCTTAGCGGGTCGGAGCAATCAGCCCCAGCATTTT
CASSLAGRSNQPQHF
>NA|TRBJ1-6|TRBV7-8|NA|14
TGTGCCAGCAGTTCGGGACGGGGAAATTCACCCCTCCACTTT
CASSSGRGNSPLHF
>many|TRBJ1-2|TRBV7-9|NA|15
TGTGCCAGCAGCTTAGGGTCGGGGGCCAACTATGGCTACACCTTC
CASSLGSGANYGYTF
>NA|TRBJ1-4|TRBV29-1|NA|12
TGCAGCGTTGCATTTACGGGTGAAAAACTGTTTTTT
CSVAFTGEKLFF
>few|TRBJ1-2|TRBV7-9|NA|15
TGTGCCAGCAGCCCAGAAGGGCGGGCTAACTATGGCTACACCTTC
CASSPEGRANYGYTF
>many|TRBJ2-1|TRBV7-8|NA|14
TGTGCCAGCAGCTTAGCGGGGCCTAGTAATGAGCAGTTCTTC
CASSLAGPSNEQFF
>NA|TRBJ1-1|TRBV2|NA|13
TGTGCCAGCATGGAGGTTTTTAACACTGAAGCTTTCTTT
CASMEVFNTEAFF
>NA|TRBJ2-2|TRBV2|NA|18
TGTGCCAGCAGTGGGTATGGGGCGACGACCTCGAACACCGGGGAGCTGTTTTTT
CASSGYGATTSNTGELFF
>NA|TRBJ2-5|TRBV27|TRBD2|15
TGTGCCAGCAGTCACCGGACTAGCGGGGAAGAGACCCAGTACTTC
CASSHRTSGEETQYF
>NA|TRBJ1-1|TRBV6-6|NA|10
TGTGCCAGCAGGGCCGGGAAAGCTTTCTTT
CASRAGKAFF
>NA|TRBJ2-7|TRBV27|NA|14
TGTGCCAGCAGTCCGTCTTTTGGACTCCGCGAGCAGTACTTC
CASSPSFGLREQYF
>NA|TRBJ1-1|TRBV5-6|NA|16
TGTGCCAGCAGCTTGAGTGTAGCTGGGATGAACACTGAAGCTTTCTTT
CASSLSVAGMNTEAFF
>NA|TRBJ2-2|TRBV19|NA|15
TGTGCCAGTACCACTGTCGCGTCCGACACCGGGGAGCTGTTTTTT
CASTTVASDTGELFF
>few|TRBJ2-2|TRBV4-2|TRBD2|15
TGTGCCAGCAGCCCCGGCGGGGGGCCAGGCGGGGAGCTGTTTTTT
CASSPGGGPGGELFF
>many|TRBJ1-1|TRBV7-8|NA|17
TGTGCCAGCAGCTTAGCGCTTATTGGACACGAGAACACTGAAGCTTTCTTT
CASSLALIGHENTEAFF
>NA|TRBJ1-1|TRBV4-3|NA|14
TGCGCCAGCAGCCAAGATACAACAGACACTGAAGCTTTCTTT
CASSQDTTDTEAFF
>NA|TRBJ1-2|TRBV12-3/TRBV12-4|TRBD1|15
TGTGCCAGCAGTTTCGGGACAGTTTCCGACTATGGCTACACCTTC
CASSFGTVSDYGYTF
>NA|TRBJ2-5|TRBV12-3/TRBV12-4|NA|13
TGTGCCAGCAGTCCCGATGGGTTGGAGACCCAGTACTTC
CASSPDGLETQYF
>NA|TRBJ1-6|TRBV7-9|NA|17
TGTGCCAGCATCATCCGGTATCCCGGGGCGCCGAATTCACCCCTCCACTTT
CASIIRYPGAPNSPLHF
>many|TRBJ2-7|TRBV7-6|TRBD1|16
TGTGCCAGCAGCTTAGGCGTGGACAGGGGGCTCTACGAGCAGTACTTC
CASSLGVDRGLYEQYF
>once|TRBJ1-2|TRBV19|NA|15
TGTGCCAGTAGTCCTGAGAGGTCAGCTAACTATGGCTACACCTTC
CASSPERSANYGYTF
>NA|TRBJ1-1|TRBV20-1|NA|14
TGCAGTGCCACGACCCTGCGGGGGTGGACTGAAGCTTTCTTT
CSATTLRGWTEAFF
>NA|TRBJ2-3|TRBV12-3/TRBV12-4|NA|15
TGTGCCAGCAGTTTCGTTGGGGACGGCACAGATACGCAGTATTTT
CASSFVGDGTDTQYF
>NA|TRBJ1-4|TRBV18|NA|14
TGTGCCAGCTCACCGAAAAGGTGGAGAGAAAAACTGTTTTTT
CASSPKRWREKLFF